The T cell receptor beta chain under discussion was sequenced for a study of CD4 and CD8 cells across lung adenocarcinoma regions. Points on this clonotype: The junction differs from germline at one of its ends, possibly a read error.

Localized lung adenocarcinoma, a non-small cell lung cancer, affected the donors. Germline-derived CDR1 and CDR2 are MNHNS and SASEGT. CDR3 length equals 15 residues. TCRdb re-called the PCR reads through MiXCR, storing one row per CDR3 protein. The table lists approximately 17,000 distinct CDR3 sequences, about half of them singletons. The receptor comes from a male donor with lung adenocarcinoma. The CD4 and CD8 labels of this study may be unreliable. The chain combines TRBV6-1 with TRBJ2-2; D is tentatively TRBD1 or TRBD2 (5 bases each). The source material was CD4+ T cells from the margin of a lung tumor. CDR3 amino acids: CASRLQAVIPGALYF. CDR3 coding DNA: TGTGCCAGCAGACTCCAGGCTGTGATTCCCGGGGCGCTGTATTTT.